The clone carrying this T cell receptor beta chain was detected once. Its antigen is unidentified. This sample is drawn from a study of CD8+ T cells in alopecia areata. Study summary: Twice a day, 5 to 10 mg of oral tofacitinib was administered to treated patients. For 6 to 18 months, tofacitinib was taken, and 6 months off drug followed.

Alopecia areata patients provided lesional scalp punch biopsies and peripheral blood. CDR3 length equals 12 residues. Trimming left V 3 bases short and J 8 bases short, with 9 bases between. Germline assignment: CDR1 SGHRS and CDR2 YFSETQ. Study results and limitations: Normal skin's resident alphabeta T cells are also sequenced in scalp samples.

Sequencing used cDNA as its template, made by extracting RNA and reverse transcribing it. Some clones are missing from TCRdb's copy, which holds only in-frame ones; the method was immunoSEQ multiplex PCR. The sample has some 170,000 clones, just over 65% seen once. The starting material was CD8+ T cells sorted from blood, obtained at week 0. The chain has TRBV5-1 and TRBJ2-1; D might be TRBD1 (6 bases). This clonotype was sampled from a human donor with alopecia areata. CDR3 in DNA: TGCGCCAGCAGCTGGGACAAATATGAGCAGTTCTTC. Its translation: CASSWDKYEQFF.